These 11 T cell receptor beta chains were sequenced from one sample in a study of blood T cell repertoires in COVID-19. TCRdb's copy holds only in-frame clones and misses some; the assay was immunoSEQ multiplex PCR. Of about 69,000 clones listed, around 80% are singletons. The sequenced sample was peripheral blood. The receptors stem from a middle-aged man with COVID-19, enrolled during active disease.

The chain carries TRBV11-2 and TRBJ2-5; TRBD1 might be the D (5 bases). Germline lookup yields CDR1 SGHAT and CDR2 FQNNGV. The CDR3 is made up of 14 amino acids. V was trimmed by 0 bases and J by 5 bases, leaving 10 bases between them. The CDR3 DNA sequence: TGTGCCAGCAGCTTAGAGGCAGGGCAGGAGACCCAGTACTTC. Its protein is CASSLEAGQETQYF.

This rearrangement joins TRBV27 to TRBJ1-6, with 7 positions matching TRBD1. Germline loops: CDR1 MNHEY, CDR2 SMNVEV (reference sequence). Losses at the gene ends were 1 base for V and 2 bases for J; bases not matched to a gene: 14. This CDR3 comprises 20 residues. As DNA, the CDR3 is TGTGCCAGCAGTTTATGGTTTTTATCTGGGACAGTACCCTATAATTCACCCCTCCACTTT. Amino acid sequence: CASSLWFLSGTVPYNSPLHF.

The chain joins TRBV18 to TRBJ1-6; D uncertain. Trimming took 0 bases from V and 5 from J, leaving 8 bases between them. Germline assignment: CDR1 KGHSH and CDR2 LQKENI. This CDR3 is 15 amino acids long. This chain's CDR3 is CASSPPSQNNSPLHF. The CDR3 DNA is TGTGCCAGCTCACCACCCTCACAGAATAATTCACCCCTCCACTTT. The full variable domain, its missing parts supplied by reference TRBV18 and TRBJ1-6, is NAGVMQNPRHLVRRRGQEARLRCSPMKGHSHVYWYRQLPEEGLKFMVYLQKENIIDESGMPKERFSAEFPKEGPSILRIQQVVRGDSAAYFCASSPPSQNNSPLHFGNGTRLTVT.

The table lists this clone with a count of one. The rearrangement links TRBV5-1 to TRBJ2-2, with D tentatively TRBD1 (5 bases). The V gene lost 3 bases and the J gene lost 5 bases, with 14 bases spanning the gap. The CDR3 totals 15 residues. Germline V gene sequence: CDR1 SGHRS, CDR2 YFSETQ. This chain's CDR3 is CASSSAPPGTGELFF. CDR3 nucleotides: TGCGCCAGCAGCTCGGCCCCCCCAGGGACCGGGGAGCTGTTTTTT.

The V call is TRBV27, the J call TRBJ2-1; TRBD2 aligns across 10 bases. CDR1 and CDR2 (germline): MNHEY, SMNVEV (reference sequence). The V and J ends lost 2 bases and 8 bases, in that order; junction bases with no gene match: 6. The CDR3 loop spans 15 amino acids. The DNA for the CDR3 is TGTGCCAGCAGTTTAGCCAGCGGGGGGGGGTATGAGCAGTTCTTC. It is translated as CASSLASGGGYEQFF.

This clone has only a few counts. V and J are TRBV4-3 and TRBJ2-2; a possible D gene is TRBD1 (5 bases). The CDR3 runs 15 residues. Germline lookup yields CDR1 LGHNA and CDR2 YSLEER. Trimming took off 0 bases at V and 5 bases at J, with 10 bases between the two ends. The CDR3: CASSQDQWTTGELFF. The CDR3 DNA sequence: TGCGCCAGCAGCCAAGATCAATGGACAACCGGGGAGCTGTTTTTT.

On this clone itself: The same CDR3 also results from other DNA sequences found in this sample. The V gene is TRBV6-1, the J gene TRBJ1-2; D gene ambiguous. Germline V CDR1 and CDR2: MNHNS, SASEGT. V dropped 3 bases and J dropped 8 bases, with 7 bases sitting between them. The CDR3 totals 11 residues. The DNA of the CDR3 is TGTGCCAGCAGTGAGAGTCTCGGCTACACCTTC. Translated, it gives CASSESLGYTF.

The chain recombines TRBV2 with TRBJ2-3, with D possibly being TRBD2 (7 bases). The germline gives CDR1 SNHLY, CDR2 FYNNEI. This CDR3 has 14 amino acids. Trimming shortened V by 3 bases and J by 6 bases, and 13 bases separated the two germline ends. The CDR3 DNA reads TGTGCCAGCAGTGATAGGGGAGGGGGTGATACGCAGTATTTT. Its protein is CASSDRGGGDTQYF. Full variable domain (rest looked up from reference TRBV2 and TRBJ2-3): EPEVTQTPSHQVTQMGQEVILRCVPISNHLYFYWYRQILGQKVEFLVSFYNNEISEKSEIFDDQFSVERPDGSNFTLKIRSTKLEDSAMYFCASSDRGGGDTQYFGPGTRLTVL.

DNA for the CDR3: TGTGCCAGCACCCGGACAGGGGAGAGCACAGATACGCAGTATTTT. This gives the protein CASTRTGESTDTQYF. The chain is built from TRBV11-2 and TRBJ2-3, with 9 bases lining up with TRBD1. Germline V lookup: CDR1 SGHAT, CDR2 FQNNGV. CDR3 length equals 15 residues. V lost 7 bases, J lost 0 bases, and 5 bases stayed unmatched.

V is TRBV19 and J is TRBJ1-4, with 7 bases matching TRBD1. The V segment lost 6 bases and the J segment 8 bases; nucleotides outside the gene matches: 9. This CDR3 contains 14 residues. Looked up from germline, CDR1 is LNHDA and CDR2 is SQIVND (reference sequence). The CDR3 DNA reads TGTGCCAGTAGGACAGGGCTTGGTCGGGAAAAACTGTTTTTT. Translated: CASRTGLGREKLFF.

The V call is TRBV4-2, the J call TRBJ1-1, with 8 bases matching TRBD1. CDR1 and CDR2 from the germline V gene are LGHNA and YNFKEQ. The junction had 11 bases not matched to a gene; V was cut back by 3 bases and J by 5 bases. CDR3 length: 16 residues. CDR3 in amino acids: CASSQADRGLRTEAFF. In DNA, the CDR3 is TGTGCCAGCAGCCAGGCCGACAGGGGTTTAAGGACTGAAGCTTTCTTT.